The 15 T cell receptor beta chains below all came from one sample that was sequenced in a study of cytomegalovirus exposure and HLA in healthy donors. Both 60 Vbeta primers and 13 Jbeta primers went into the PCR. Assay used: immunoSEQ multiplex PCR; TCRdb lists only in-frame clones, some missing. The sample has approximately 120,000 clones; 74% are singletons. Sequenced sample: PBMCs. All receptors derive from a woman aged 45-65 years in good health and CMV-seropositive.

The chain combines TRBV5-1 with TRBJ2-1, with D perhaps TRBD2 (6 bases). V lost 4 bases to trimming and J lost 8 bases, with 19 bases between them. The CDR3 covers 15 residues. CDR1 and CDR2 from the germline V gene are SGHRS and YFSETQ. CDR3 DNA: TGCGCCAGCAGCACGGACCGAAATTCGGGGGATGAGCAGTTCTTC. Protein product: CASSTDRNSGDEQFF.

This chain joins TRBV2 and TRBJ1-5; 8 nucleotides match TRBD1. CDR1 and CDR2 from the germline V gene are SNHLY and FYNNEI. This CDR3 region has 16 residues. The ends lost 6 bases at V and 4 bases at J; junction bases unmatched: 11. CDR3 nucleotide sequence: TGTGCCAGCAGACTTGCCGGGACAGGAAGGAATCAGCCCCAGCATTTT. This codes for CASRLAGTGRNQPQHF.

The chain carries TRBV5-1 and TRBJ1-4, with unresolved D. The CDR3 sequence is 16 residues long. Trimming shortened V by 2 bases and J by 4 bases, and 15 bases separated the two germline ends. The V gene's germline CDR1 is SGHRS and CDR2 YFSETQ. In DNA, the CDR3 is TGCGCCAGCAGCTTAGTTCAAACTGCTTTTAATGAAAAACTGTTTTTT. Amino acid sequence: CASSLVQTAFNEKLFF.

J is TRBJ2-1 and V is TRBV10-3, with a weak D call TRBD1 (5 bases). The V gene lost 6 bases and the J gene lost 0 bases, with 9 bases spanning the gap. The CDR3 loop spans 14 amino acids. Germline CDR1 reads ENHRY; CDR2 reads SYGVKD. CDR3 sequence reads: CAIRTASSYNEQFF. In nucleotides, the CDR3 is TGTGCCATCAGGACAGCAAGCTCCTACAATGAGCAGTTCTTC.

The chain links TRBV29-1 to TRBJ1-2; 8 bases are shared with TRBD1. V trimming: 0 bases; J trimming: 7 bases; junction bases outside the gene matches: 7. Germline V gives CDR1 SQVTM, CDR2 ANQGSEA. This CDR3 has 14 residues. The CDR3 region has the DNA TGCAGCGTTGAAGACGCGACAGGGGCCGGTGGCTACACCTTC. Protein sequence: CSVEDATGAGGYTF.

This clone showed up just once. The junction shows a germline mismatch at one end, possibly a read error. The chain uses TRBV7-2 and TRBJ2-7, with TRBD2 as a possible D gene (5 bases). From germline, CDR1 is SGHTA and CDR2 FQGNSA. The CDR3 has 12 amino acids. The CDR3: CASSLDSCEQYF. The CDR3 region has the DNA TGTGCCAGCAGCTTGGACTCCTGCGAGCAGTACTTC.

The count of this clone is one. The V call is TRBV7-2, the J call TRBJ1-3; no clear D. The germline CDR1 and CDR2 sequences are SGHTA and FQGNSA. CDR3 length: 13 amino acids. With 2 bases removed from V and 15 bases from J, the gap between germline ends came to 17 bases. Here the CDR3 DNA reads TGTGCCAGCAGCTTACACAGAGACCCTCGTCGATATTTT. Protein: CASSLHRDPRRYF. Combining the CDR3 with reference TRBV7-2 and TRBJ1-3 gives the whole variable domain GAGVSQSPSNKVTEKGKDVELRCDPISGHTALYWYRQSLGQGLEFLIYFQGNSAPDKSGLPSDRFSAERTGGSVSTLTIQRTQQEDSAVYLCASSLHRDPRRYFGEGSWLTVV.

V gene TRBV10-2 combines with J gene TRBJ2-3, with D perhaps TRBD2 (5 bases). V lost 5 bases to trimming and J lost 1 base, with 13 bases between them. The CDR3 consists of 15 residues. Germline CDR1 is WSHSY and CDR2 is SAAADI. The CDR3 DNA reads TGCGCCAGCAGTTATGAGGGCCTTGGCACAGATACGCAGTATTTT. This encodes CASSYEGLGTDTQYF.

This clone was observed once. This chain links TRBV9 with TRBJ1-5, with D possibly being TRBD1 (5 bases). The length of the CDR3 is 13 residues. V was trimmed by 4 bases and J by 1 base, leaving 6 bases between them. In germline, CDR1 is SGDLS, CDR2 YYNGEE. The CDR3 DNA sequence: TGTGCCAGCAGCCCAGGGAGCAATCAGCCCCAGCATTTT. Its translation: CASSPGSNQPQHF.

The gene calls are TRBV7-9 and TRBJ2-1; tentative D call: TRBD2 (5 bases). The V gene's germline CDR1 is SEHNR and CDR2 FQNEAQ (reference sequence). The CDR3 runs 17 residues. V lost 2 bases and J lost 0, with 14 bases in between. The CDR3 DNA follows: TGTGCCAGCAGCTTACGACATTCGGGGAGCTCCTACAATGAGCAGTTCTTC. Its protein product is CASSLRHSGSSYNEQFF.

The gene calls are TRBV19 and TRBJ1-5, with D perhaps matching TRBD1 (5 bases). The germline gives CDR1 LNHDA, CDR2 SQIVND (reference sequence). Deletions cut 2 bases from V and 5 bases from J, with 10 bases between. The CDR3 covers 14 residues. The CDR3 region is CASSITGSYQPQHF. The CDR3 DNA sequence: TGTGCCAGTAGTATAACAGGCTCCTATCAGCCCCAGCATTTT.

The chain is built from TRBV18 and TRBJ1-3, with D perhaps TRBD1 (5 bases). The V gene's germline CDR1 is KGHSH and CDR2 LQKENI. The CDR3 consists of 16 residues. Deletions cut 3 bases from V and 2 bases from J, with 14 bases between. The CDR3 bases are TGTGCCAGCTCACCGTCGGTAACAGGAACTGGAAACACCATATATTTT. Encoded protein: CASSPSVTGTGNTIYF.

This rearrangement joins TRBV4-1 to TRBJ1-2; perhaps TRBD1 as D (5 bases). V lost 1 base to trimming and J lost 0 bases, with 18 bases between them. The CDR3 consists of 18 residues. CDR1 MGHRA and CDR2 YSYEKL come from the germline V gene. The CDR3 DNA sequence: TGCGCCAGCAGCCAAGTAATTTTACAGGCCTCCGCTAACTATGGCTACACCTTC. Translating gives CASSQVILQASANYGYTF.

The CDR3 DNA reads as TGTGCCAGCAGCTTAGGACAGCTCAATGAGCAGTTCTTC. Its translation is CASSLGQLNEQFF. The V and J genes are TRBV7-9 and TRBJ2-1, with a tentative D call TRBD1 (5 bases). There are 13 residues in the CDR3. Trimming removed 1 base from V and 6 bases from J, with 7 bases in between. The germline gives CDR1 SEHNR, CDR2 FQNEAQ (reference sequence).

The CDR3 DNA follows: TGTGCCAGCAAACTAGCGGGGACCTACAATGAGCAGTTCTTC. Translated, it gives CASKLAGTYNEQFF. The chain carries TRBV27 and TRBJ2-1, with TRBD2 matching 10 bases. Trimming at V came to 7 bases and at J to 2 bases, leaving 2 bases not matched to a gene. The germline CDR1 and CDR2 sequences are MNHEY and SMNVEV (reference sequence). The CDR3 is 14 residues long.